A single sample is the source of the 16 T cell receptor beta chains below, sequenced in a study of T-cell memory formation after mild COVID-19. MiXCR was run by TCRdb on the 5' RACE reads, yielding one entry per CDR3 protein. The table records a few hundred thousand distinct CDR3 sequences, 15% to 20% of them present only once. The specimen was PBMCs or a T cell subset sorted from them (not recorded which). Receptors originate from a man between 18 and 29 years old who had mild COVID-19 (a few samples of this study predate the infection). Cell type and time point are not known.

CDR3 amino acids: CASSLARTDNEQFF. CDR3 bases: TGTGCCAGCAGTTTAGCCCGGACAGACAATGAGCAGTTCTTC. The chain has TRBV12-3 or TRBV12-4 and TRBJ2-1; TRBD1 is a possible D gene (6 bases). Deletions cut 0 bases from V and 5 bases from J, with 8 bases between. CDR3 length equals 14 residues.

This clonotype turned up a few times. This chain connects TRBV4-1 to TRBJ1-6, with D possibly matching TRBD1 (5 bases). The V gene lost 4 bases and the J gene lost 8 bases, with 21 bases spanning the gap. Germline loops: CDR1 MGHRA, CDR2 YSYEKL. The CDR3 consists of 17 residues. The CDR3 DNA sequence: TGCGCCAGCAGCCCAAAAACGGAGAGGACGGGGGATTCACCCCTCCACTTT. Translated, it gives CASSPKTERTGDSPLHF.

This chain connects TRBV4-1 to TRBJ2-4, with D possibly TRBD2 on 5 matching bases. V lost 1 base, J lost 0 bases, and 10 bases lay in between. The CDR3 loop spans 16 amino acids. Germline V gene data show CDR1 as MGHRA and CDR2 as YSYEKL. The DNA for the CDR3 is TGCGCCAGCAGCCAAGGAGCGGCCCGAGCCAAAAACATTCAGTACTTC. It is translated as CASSQGAARAKNIQYF.

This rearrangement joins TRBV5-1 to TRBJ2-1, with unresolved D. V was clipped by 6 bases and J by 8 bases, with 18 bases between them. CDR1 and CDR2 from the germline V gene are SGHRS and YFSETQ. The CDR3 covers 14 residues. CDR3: CASTRLPGGDEQFF. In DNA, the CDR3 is TGCGCCAGCACCCGTCTCCCTGGTGGGGATGAGCAGTTCTTC.

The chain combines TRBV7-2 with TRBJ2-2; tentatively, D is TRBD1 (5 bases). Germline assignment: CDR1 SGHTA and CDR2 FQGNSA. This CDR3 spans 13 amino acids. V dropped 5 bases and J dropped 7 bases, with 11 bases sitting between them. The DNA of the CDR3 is TGTGCCAGCAGCGCAAGACAGAGCGGGGAGCTGTTTTTT. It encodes CASSARQSGELFF.

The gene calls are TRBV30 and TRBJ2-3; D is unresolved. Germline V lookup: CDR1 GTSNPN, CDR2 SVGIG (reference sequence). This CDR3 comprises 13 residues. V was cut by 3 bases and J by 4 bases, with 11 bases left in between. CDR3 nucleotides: TGTGCCTGGAGATGGCGCGCCCCAGATACGCAGTATTTT. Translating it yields CAWRWRAPDTQYF.

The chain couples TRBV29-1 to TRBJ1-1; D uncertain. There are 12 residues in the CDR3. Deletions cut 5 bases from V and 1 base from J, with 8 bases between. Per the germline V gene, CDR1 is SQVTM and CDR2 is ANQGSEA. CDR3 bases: TGCAGCGTTAGCCCTGGGAACACTGAAGCTTTCTTT. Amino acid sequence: CSVSPGNTEAFF.

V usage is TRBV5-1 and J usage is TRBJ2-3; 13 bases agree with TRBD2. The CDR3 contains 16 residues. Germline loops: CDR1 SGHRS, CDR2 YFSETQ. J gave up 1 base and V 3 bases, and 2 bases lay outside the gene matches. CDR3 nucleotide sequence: TGCGCCAGCAGCTCGGGACTAGCGGGGCGCACAGATACGCAGTATTTT. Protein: CASSSGLAGRTDTQYF. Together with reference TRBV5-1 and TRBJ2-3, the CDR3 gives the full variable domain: KAGVTQTPRYLIKTRGQQVTLSCSPISGHRSVSWYQQTPGQGLQFLFEYFSETQRNKGNFPGRFSGRQFSNSRSEMNVSTLELGDSALYLCASSSGLAGRTDTQYFGPGTRLTVL.

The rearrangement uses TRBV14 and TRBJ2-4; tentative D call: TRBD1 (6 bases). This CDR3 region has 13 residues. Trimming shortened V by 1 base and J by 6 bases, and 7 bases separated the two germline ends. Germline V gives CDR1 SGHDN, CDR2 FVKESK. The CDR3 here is CASSQGTANIQYF. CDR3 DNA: TGTGCCAGCAGCCAAGGGACAGCAAACATTCAGTACTTC.

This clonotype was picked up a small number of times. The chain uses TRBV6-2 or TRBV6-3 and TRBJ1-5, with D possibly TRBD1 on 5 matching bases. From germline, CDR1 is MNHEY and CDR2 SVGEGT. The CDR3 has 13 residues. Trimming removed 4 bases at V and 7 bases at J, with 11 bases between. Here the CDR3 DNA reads TGTGCCAGCAGTTCCTTTGGACACCAGCCCCAGCATTTT. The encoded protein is CASSSFGHQPQHF.

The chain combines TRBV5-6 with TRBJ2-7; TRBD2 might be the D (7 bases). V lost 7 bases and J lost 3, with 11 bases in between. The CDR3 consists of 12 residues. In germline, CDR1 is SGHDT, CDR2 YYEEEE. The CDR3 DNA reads TGTGCCAGCGGCGGGGGCAGCTACGAGCAGTACTTC. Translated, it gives CASGGGSYEQYF.

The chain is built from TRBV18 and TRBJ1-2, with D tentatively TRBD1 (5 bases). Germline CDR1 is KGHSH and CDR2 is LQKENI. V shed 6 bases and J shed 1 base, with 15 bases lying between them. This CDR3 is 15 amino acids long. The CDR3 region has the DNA TGTGCCAGCTCGCCCACTGGGAGGGGTAACTATGGCTACACCTTC. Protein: CASSPTGRGNYGYTF. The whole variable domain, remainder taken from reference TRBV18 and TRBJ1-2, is NAGVMQNPRHLVRRRGQEARLRCSPMKGHSHVYWYRQLPEEGLKFMVYLQKENIIDESGMPKERFSAEFPKEGPSILRIQQVVRGDSAAYFCASSPTGRGNYGYTFGSGTRLTVV.

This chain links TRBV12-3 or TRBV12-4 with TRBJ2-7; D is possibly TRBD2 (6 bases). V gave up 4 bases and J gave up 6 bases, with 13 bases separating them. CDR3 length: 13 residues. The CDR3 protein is CASSSGGIREQYF. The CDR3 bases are TGTGCCAGCAGTTCCGGGGGTATACGCGAGCAGTACTTC.

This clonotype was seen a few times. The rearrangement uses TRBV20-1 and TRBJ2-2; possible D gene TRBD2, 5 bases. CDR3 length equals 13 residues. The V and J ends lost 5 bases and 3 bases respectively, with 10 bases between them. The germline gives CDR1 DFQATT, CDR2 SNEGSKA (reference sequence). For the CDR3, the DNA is TGCAGTGCTTCGGGGAGCCACACCGGGGAGCTGTTTTTT. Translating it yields CSASGSHTGELFF.

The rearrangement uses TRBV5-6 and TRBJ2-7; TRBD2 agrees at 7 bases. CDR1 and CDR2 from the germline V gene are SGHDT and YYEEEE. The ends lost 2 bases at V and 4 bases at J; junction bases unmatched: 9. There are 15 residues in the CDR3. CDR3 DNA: TGTGCCAGCAGCTTTGGGGGGGTAACATCATACGAGCAGTACTTC. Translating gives CASSFGGVTSYEQYF. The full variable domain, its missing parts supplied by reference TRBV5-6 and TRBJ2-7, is DAGVTQSPTHLIKTRGQQVTLRCSPKSGHDTVSWYQQALGQGPQFIFQYYEEEERQRGNFPDRFSGHQFPNYSSELNVNALLLGDSALYLCASSFGGVTSYEQYFGPGTRLTVT.

The CDR3 bases are TGTGCCAGCAGTTTCTCCCGGCGGAGCACGGACACAGATACGCAGTATTTT. It encodes CASSFSRRSTDTDTQYF. This sequence joins TRBV27 and TRBJ2-3; D unresolved. This CDR3 has 17 residues. Germline CDR1 and CDR2: MNHEY and SMNVEV (reference sequence). V lost 3 bases and J 2 bases, leaving 18 bases between the germline ends.